A selection of T cell receptor beta chains follows, all from one sample in a study of T cell changes during pregnancy in multiple sclerosis. Profiled with immunoSEQ multiplex PCR; TCRdb holds only in-frame clones, not every one. The sample carries about 41,000 clones, over 90% recorded once. The sequencing here drew on CD8+ T cells from peripheral blood mononuclear cells, taken in the third trimester of pregnancy. The receptors were sampled from a female donor with multiple sclerosis, enrolled in a pregnancy study. CDR3s include the opening cysteine and the closing phenylalanine or tryptophan. The order of the fields is V gene, CDR3 protein.

TRBV30	CAWSPGQNTEAFF
TRBV4-3	CASSQAVIQTHLPGYTF
TRBV15	CATRASGRQETQYF
TRBV6-1	CASSDETAYSPLHF
TRBV19	CASGDSANTEAFF
TRBV5-1	CASSLTGGNTEAFF
TRBV19	CARGQRLTYEQYF
TRBV19	CASRRQGQNYGYTF
TRBV15	CATSRSWGESGNEQFF
TRBV4-3	CASSRLTSSTDTQYF
TRBV5-1	CASSSTENTEAFF
TRBV7-9	CAVGRPSSYEQYF
TRBV15	CATSSDRVSGNTIYF
TRBV6-6	CASSSVSEAFF
TRBV6-1	CASSGEGTGLETDTQYF
TRBV23-1	CASSQSKGNGASGRNNEQFF